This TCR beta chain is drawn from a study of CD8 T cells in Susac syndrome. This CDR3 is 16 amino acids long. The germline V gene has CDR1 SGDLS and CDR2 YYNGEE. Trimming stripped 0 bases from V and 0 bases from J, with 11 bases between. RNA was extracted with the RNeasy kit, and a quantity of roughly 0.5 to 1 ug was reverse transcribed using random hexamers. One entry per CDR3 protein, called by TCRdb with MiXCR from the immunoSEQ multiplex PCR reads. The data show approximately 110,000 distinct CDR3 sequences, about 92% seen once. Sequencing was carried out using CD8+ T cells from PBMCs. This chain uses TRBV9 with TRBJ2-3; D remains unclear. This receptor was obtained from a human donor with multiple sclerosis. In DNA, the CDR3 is TGTGCCAGCAGCGTAGTTGGGAAAGGGAGCACAGATACGCAGTATTTT. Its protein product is CASSVVGKGSTDTQYF.